This TCR beta chain was documented in a study of beta chain features in type 1 diabetes. Whole-study context: Examination of sorted cells across all samples involved around 98 million cells.

On this clone itself: Antigen specificity is unknown.

All sorted populations exceeded 98% purity. V trimming: 0 bases; J trimming: 0 bases; junction bases outside the gene matches: 6. In germline, CDR1 is LGHNA, CDR2 YNFKEQ. This CDR3 spans 17 amino acids. Investigators reverse transcribed all isolated RNA, so they sequenced expressed TCRB transcripts. Assay: immunoSEQ multiplex PCR; the TCRdb copy retains only in-frame clones and omits some. The table shows some 270,000 clones, with about 8.5% occurring only once. Study-wide points: Sequencing the cDNA could make cells with high TCR expression show up more than they should. Relative to healthy donors, patients appeared to have naive, central memory and Treg TCRB repertoires that were more similar.

The clonotype originates from a woman under 30 in good health. This sequence joins TRBV4-2 and TRBJ2-3, with TRBD1 identical over 7 bases. The sample taken for sequencing was central memory CD4+ T cells from blood. In DNA, the CDR3 is TGTGCCAGCAGCCAAGATCAGGGGGTGGATAGCACAGATACGCAGTATTTT. It specifies CASSQDQGVDSTDTQYF.